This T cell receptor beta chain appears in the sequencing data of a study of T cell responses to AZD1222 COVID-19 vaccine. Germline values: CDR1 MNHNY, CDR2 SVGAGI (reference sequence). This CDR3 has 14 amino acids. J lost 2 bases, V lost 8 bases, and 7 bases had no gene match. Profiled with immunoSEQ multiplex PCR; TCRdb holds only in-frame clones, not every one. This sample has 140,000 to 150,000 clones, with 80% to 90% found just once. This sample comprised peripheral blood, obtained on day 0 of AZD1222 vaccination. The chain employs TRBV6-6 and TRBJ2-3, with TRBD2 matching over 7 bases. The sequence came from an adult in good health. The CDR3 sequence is CASFSTSATDTQYF. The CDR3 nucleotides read TGTGCCAGCTTCTCAACTAGCGCCACAGATACGCAGTATTTT.